The 13 T cell receptor beta chains below were found in one sample sequenced in a study of blood T cell repertoires in COVID-19. The protocol was immunoSEQ multiplex PCR, while the TCRdb copy is restricted to in-frame clones and leaves out a portion. The repertoire holds 200,000 to 300,000 clones, with approximately 86% as singletons. Source material: PBMCs or T cells enriched from blood (not recorded which). These receptors were obtained from a woman younger than 35 who had recovered from COVID-19.

The V call is TRBV15, the J call TRBJ1-6, with 7 positions matching TRBD1. The germline CDR1 and CDR2 sequences are LNHNV and YYDKDF (reference sequence). The V segment lost 2 bases and the J segment 0 bases; nucleotides outside the gene matches: 10. This CDR3 region has 19 residues. The CDR3 sequence is CATSRWDSRLSSYNSPLHF. CDR3 in DNA: TGTGCCACCAGCAGATGGGACAGCCGTCTGAGCTCCTATAATTCACCCCTCCACTTT.

The count of this clone is one. The chain uses TRBV7-9 and TRBJ1-1, with 8 bases matching TRBD1. V lost 3 bases to trimming and J lost 4 bases; unmatched junction nucleotides: 4. CDR3 length equals 14 residues. Germline loops: CDR1 SEHNR, CDR2 FQNEAQ (reference sequence). CDR3 residues: CASSFQGAGTEAFF. The CDR3 bases are TGTGCCAGCAGCTTTCAGGGGGCAGGCACTGAAGCTTTCTTT.

The rearrangement joins TRBV14 to TRBJ2-1, with 8 positions matching TRBD1. Germline assignment: CDR1 SGHDN and CDR2 FVKESK. V gave up 6 bases and J gave up 8 bases; unmatched junction bases: 15. The CDR3 totals 16 residues. Here the CDR3 DNA reads TGTGCCAGCAGTCGCGACAGGGGATCCCCTCGGGATGAGCAGTTCTTC. Its translation: CASSRDRGSPRDEQFF.

This clone was found once. The V and J genes are TRBV7-9 and TRBJ2-7, with D possibly being TRBD2 (6 bases). The CDR3 totals 14 residues. Germline V gene sequence: CDR1 SEHNR, CDR2 FQNEAQ (reference sequence). V gave up 2 bases and J gave up 0 bases, with 8 bases separating them. The CDR3 reads CASSLREASYEQYF. The CDR3 region has the DNA TGTGCCAGCAGCTTAAGGGAGGCCTCCTACGAGCAGTACTTC.

The chain has TRBV5-4 and TRBJ2-3; D gene ambiguous. V dropped 4 bases and J dropped 0 bases, with 6 bases sitting between them. Germline lookup yields CDR1 SGHNT and CDR2 YYREEE (reference sequence). The CDR3 loop spans 13 amino acids. The CDR3, as DNA: TGTGCCAGCAGCGTGCGGAGCACAGATACGCAGTATTTT. It encodes CASSVRSTDTQYF.

This chain uses TRBV7-6 with TRBJ2-5; D ambiguous. This CDR3 spans 14 amino acids. V lost 5 bases and J lost 5, with 15 bases in between. Germline values: CDR1 SGHVS, CDR2 FNYEAQ. Written as DNA, the CDR3 is TGTGCCAGCAGCCCCCCGCGGCTCGGGGAGACCCAGTACTTC. It encodes CASSPPRLGETQYF.

This sequence joins TRBV5-1 and TRBJ2-1; D might be TRBD1 (6 bases). V was cut by 0 bases and J by 5 bases, with 9 bases left in between. CDR1 is SGHRS and CDR2 is YFSETQ in the germline V gene. The CDR3 has 14 amino acids. CDR3 bases: TGCGCCAGCAGCTTGGCGGACAGCGACAATGAGCAGTTCTTC. Amino acid sequence: CASSLADSDNEQFF.

J is TRBJ1-2 and V is TRBV19; D possibly corresponds to TRBD1 (5 bases). The CDR3 runs to 15 residues. Germline CDR1 and CDR2: LNHDA and SQIVND (reference sequence). V gave up 2 bases and J gave up 2 bases, with 12 bases separating them. The CDR3 spells CASSIWNSGNYGYTF. CDR3 nucleotides: TGTGCCAGTAGTATATGGAACTCAGGGAACTATGGCTACACCTTC.

The CDR3, as DNA: TGTGCCAGCAGCTTGGGACTAGCGGGAGACGGCTACGAGCAGTACTTC. Translated: CASSLGLAGDGYEQYF. This rearrangement joins TRBV5-4 to TRBJ2-7; 12 nucleotides agree with TRBD2. In germline, CDR1 is SGHNT, CDR2 YYREEE (reference sequence). V gave up 0 bases and J gave up 3 bases; unmatched junction bases: 4. The CDR3 loop spans 16 amino acids.

The chain combines TRBV14 with TRBJ1-2; D not certain. The CDR3 is 13 residues long. Germline CDR1 reads SGHDN; CDR2 reads FVKESK. Trimming stripped 0 bases from V and 5 bases from J, with 7 bases between. The chain's CDR3 is CASSQDHYYGYTF. The CDR3 DNA is TGTGCCAGCAGCCAAGATCACTATTATGGCTACACCTTC.

The chain has TRBV6-6 and TRBJ2-2; 8 positions match TRBD1. J was trimmed by 4 bases and V by 6 bases; bases with no gene match: 4. There are 14 residues in the CDR3. The germline CDR1 and CDR2 sequences are MNHNY and SVGAGI (reference sequence). CDR3 region: CASRRQGTTGELFF. The CDR3 region has the DNA TGTGCCAGCAGACGACAGGGGACCACCGGGGAGCTGTTTTTT.

This sequence joins TRBV18 and TRBJ2-7, with D perhaps TRBD1 (5 bases). Trimming removed 1 base from V and 3 bases from J, with 7 bases in between. This CDR3 region has 13 residues. Germline-derived CDR1 and CDR2 are KGHSH and LQKENI. The CDR3 is CASSPRQGYEQYF. CDR3 bases: TGTGCCAGCTCACCACGTCAGGGCTACGAGCAGTACTTC.

The chain combines TRBV28 with TRBJ2-5; a weak D match, TRBD1 (5 bases). V was shortened by 5 bases and J by 4 bases, with 11 bases between the two germline ends. Germline CDR1 is MDHEN and CDR2 is SYDVKM. The CDR3 is 13 amino acids. CDR3 DNA sequence: TGTGCCAGCAGTCTCCCAGGGTTAGAGACCCAGTACTTC. The encoded protein is CASSLPGLETQYF. Variable domain in full (rest from reference TRBV28 and TRBJ2-5): DVKVTQSSRYLVKRTGEKVFLECVQDMDHENMFWYRQDPGLGLRLIYFSYDVKMKEKGDIPEGYSVSREKKERFSLILESASTNQTSMYLCASSLPGLETQYFGPGTRLLVL.